Each of the 20 T cell receptor beta chains below was sequenced from the same sample in a study of neurological immune-mediated disorders (dated by TCRdb to between 2017 and 2020). The method was 5' RACE. This sample was sequenced with an Illumina HiSeq 2500. In TCRdb, the public reads were trimmed at Q25 with fastp and aligned with MiXCR, with productive beta chains retained. CDR3 protein duplicates are merged, each entry listing the most common genes and DNA. The sample table holds 40,000 to 55,000 distinct CDR3 sequences, of which about 9.3% were seen once. The ten largest clones capture around 21% of the sample. The sequencing input was PBMCs. Every receptor here comes from a woman between 40 and 50 years old with HTLV-1-associated myelopathy (HAM/TSP).

This clonotype was detected many times. The rearrangement uses TRBV6-5 and TRBJ2-2; TRBD1 or TRBD2 may be the D gene (5 bases each). CDR1 and CDR2 (germline): MNHEY, SVGAGI. The CDR3 is 14 amino acids. V gave up 6 bases and J gave up 5 bases, with 13 bases separating them. The CDR3 bases are TGTGCCAGCAGCCGGGACCAGGGAACCGGGGAGCTGTTTTTT. Translated: CASSRDQGTGELFF.

Many counts were recorded for this clonotype. The V call is TRBV5-1, the J call TRBJ2-1; 9 bases match TRBD1. V trimming: 7 bases; J trimming: 9 bases; junction bases outside the gene matches: 11. Per germline, CDR1 SGHRS and CDR2 YFSETQ. The CDR3 totals 14 residues. The DNA of the CDR3 is TGCGCCAGCGTAGGTTCCGGGACAGGGTCTGAGCAGTTCTTC. Protein sequence: CASVGSGTGSEQFF.

This clonotype was seen at least ten times. The chain carries TRBV6-2 or TRBV6-3 and TRBJ2-5; 7 positions match TRBD2. V lost 6 bases and J lost 0; bases outside the gene matches: 7. The CDR3 runs to 15 residues. In germline, CDR1 is MNHEY, CDR2 SVGEGT. CDR3: CASSPGLRYQETQYF. As DNA, the CDR3 is TGTGCCAGCAGCCCGGGACTAAGGTACCAAGAGACCCAGTACTTC.

This clonotype has ten or more counts. The chain recombines TRBV29-1 with TRBJ1-1, with a weak D call TRBD1 (6 bases). Trimming left V 7 bases short and J 1 base short, with 16 bases between. This CDR3 is 14 amino acids long. CDR1 and CDR2 from the germline V gene are SQVTM and ANQGSEA. The CDR3 nucleotides read TGCAGCGCGAGTGAGTCCAGGGGGAACACTGAAGCTTTCTTT. Residues: CSASESRGNTEAFF.

This clonotype was counted ten times or more. This sequence joins TRBV5-1 and TRBJ1-4; 9 nucleotides align to TRBD1. The trim removed 4 bases at V and 0 bases at J, leaving 7 bases unmatched. Germline V gene sequence: CDR1 SGHRS, CDR2 YFSETQ. This CDR3 spans 17 amino acids. The CDR3 protein is CASSGPGQGSTNEKLFF. The CDR3 nucleotides read TGCGCCAGCAGCGGACCGGGACAGGGTTCAACTAATGAAAAACTGTTTTTT.

This clonotype was seen many times. The chain has TRBV6-6 and TRBJ2-3, with 10 nucleotides matching TRBD2. V gave up 5 bases and J gave up 4 bases; unmatched junction bases: 9. Germline V gene lookup returns CDR1 MNHNY and CDR2 SVGAGI (reference sequence). The CDR3 totals 16 residues. The CDR3 loop is CASSLSSSGGSDTQYF. CDR3 nucleotides: TGTGCCAGCAGTCTCTCCTCTAGCGGGGGTTCAGATACGCAGTATTTT.

The sample holds many counts of this clonotype. The chain combines TRBV5-1 with TRBJ2-5, with D possibly TRBD2 on 5 matching bases. Germline CDR1 SGHRS, CDR2 YFSETQ. V lost 4 bases and J 5 bases, leaving 9 bases between the germline ends. The CDR3 is 12 amino acids. CDR3 in DNA: TGCGCCAGCAGCCAGGACTTGGAGACCCAGTACTTC. It translates to CASSQDLETQYF.

This clonotype was counted many times. This chain joins TRBV5-1 and TRBJ2-7, with a tentative D call TRBD1 (6 bases). V dropped 4 bases and J dropped 10 bases, with 21 bases sitting between them. Germline assignment: CDR1 SGHRS and CDR2 YFSETQ. The CDR3 totals 14 residues. Written as DNA, the CDR3 is TGCGCCAGCAGCGCGGCCGGGACATATGGCGGTCAGTACTTC. Translated, it gives CASSAAGTYGGQYF.

This clonotype has ten or more counts. The J gene is TRBJ1-1, the V gene TRBV20-1; tentative D call: TRBD1 (5 bases). Trimming left V 0 bases short and J 8 bases short, with 19 bases between. Looked up from germline, CDR1 is DFQATT and CDR2 is SNEGSKA (reference sequence). This CDR3 is built from 15 residues. The CDR3 region is CSARDRASGTREAFF. DNA for the CDR3: TGCAGTGCTAGAGATAGAGCGTCCGGGACCCGGGAAGCTTTCTTT.

This clonotype appeared many times. The V gene is TRBV29-1, the J gene TRBJ2-1, with TRBD1 matching 12 bases. Germline V gene data show CDR1 as SQVTM and CDR2 as ANQGSEA. Unmatched junction bases numbered 7, after V lost 0 bases and J lost 7 bases. The CDR3 loop spans 16 amino acids. CDR3 coding DNA: TGCAGCGTTGAAGATCTTGGGACAGGGGGCTGGAATGAGCAGTTCTTC. As protein: CSVEDLGTGGWNEQFF.

This clonotype was seen many times. This rearrangement joins TRBV7-8 to TRBJ2-1, with 9 positions matching TRBD1. Germline V gene sequence: CDR1 SGHVS, CDR2 FQNEAQ. The CDR3 runs to 15 residues. V lost 4 bases to trimming and J lost 4 bases; unmatched junction nucleotides: 5. The CDR3: CASSSRQGEYNEQFF. The CDR3 DNA is TGTGCCAGCAGCTCGCGACAGGGGGAATACAATGAGCAGTTCTTC.

This clonotype was picked up many times. This rearrangement joins TRBV10-3 to TRBJ1-2; maybe TRBD1 (6 bases). Trimming stripped 4 bases from V and 8 bases from J, with 11 bases between. CDR1 and CDR2 from the germline V gene are ENHRY and SYGVKD. The CDR3 is 12 residues long. CDR3 loop: CAISGQQGGYTF. In DNA, the CDR3 is TGTGCCATCAGTGGGCAACAGGGCGGCTACACCTTC.

The table lists this clonotype with many counts. The chain recombines TRBV7-3 with TRBJ2-2, with 8 bases aligning to TRBD2. CDR1 is SGHTA, CDR2 FQGTGA, per germline. The CDR3 contains 14 residues. With V trimmed by 5 bases and J by 5 bases, 4 bases remained unmatched. CDR3 nucleotides: TGTGCCAGCAGCCGCGGGGGGCCGACCGGGGAGCTGTTTTTT. Its protein product is CASSRGGPTGELFF. Supplemented by reference TRBV7-3 and TRBJ2-2, the full variable domain reads GAGVSQTPSNKVTEKGKYVELRCDPISGHTALYWYRQSLGQGPEFLIYFQGTGAADDSGLPNDRFFAVRPEGSVSTLKIQRTERGDSAVYLCASSRGGPTGELFFGEGSRLTVL.

This clonotype occurred a few times. The genes are TRBV11-2 and TRBJ2-7, with 7 nucleotides matching TRBD2. The V gene end was trimmed by 2 bases and the J gene end by 3 bases; junction bases not matched to a gene: 13. This CDR3 spans 17 amino acids. The germline CDR1 and CDR2 sequences are SGHAT and FQNNGV. The CDR3 nucleotides are TGTGCCAGCAGCTTACCGAGTCGACGCGGGGGTAGCTACGAGCAGTACTTC. It yields the protein CASSLPSRRGGSYEQYF.

This clonotype occurred once. A read error may produce the germline difference seen at one junction end. The rearrangement links TRBV19 to TRBJ2-3; D is unclear. The CDR3 totals 15 residues. The germline CDR1 and CDR2 sequences are LNHDA and SQIVND (reference sequence). CDR3 DNA sequence: TGTGCCAGTAGTCCAACATGGGTCGGATCAAATACGCAGGATTTT. Protein sequence: CASSPTWVGSNTQDF.

This clonotype was seen at least ten times. The rearrangement uses TRBV4-1 and TRBJ2-2; D gene uncertain. This CDR3 is 20 amino acids long. The V end lost 1 base, the J end lost 0 bases, and 21 bases lay between the germline ends. Germline CDR1 reads MGHRA; CDR2 reads YSYEKL. The CDR3 DNA reads TGCGCCAGCAGCCAAGGTTATTCGGGTCGGCAGAGATCGAACACCGGGGAGCTGTTTTTT. This translates into CASSQGYSGRQRSNTGELFF.

This clonotype was seen ten or more times. CDR3 sequence reads: CASSPGRSGDQPQHF. Here the CDR3 DNA reads TGTGCCAGCAGCCCCGGGCGGTCAGGGGATCAGCCCCAGCATTTT. The rearrangement uses TRBV6-5 and TRBJ1-5; TRBD1 is a possible D gene (6 bases). This CDR3 contains 15 residues. V was trimmed by 6 bases and J by 5 bases, leaving 17 bases between them. CDR1 and CDR2 (germline): MNHEY, SVGAGI.

The table lists this clonotype with many counts. The rearrangement links TRBV5-1 to TRBJ2-1; TRBD1 is a possible D gene (6 bases). This CDR3 has 17 residues. Germline V gene data show CDR1 as SGHRS and CDR2 as YFSETQ. The V end lost 1 base, the J end lost 2 bases, and 16 bases lay between the germline ends. The CDR3 DNA follows: TGCGCCAGCAGCTTGACCCCACAGGGTAGGCCCTACAATGAGCAGTTCTTC. It translates to CASSLTPQGRPYNEQFF. Drawing the rest from reference TRBV5-1 and TRBJ2-1, the complete variable domain is KAGVTQTPRYLIKTRGQQVTLSCSPISGHRSVSWYQQTPGQGLQFLFEYFSETQRNKGNFPGRFSGRQFSNSRSEMNVSTLELGDSALYLCASSLTPQGRPYNEQFFGPGTRLTVL.

This clonotype showed up just a few times. The CDR3 loop reads CASSRKRQGNTGELFF. The DNA of the CDR3 is TGTGCCAGCAGCCGTAAGAGACAGGGGAACACCGGGGAGCTGTTTTTT. The chain links TRBV7-9 to TRBJ2-2; 7 nucleotides align to TRBD1. CDR1 and CDR2 (germline): SEHNR, FQNEAQ (reference sequence). With V trimmed by 5 bases and J by 1 base, 7 bases remained unmatched. The CDR3 length is 16 residues.

As for this clonotype: This may be a read error, as it is one base from a much larger clone. The chain joins TRBV5-1 to TRBJ1-3, with TRBD1 as a possible D gene (6 bases). Trimming shortened V by 0 bases and J by 0 bases, and 13 bases separated the two germline ends. Germline CDR1 reads SGHRS; CDR2 reads YFSETQ. This CDR3 contains 17 residues. For the CDR3, the DNA is TGCGCCAGCAGCTTGGGTCATTGGACAGTCTCTGGAAACACCATATATTTT. This translates into CASSLGHWTVSGNTIYF. Full variable domain (outside the CDR3, taken from reference TRBV5-1 and TRBJ1-3): KAGVTQTPRYLIKTRGQQVTLSCSPISGHRSVSWYQQTPGQGLQFLFEYFSETQRNKGNFPGRFSGRQFSNSRSEMNVSTLELGDSALYLCASSLGHWTVSGNTIYFGEGSWLTVV.